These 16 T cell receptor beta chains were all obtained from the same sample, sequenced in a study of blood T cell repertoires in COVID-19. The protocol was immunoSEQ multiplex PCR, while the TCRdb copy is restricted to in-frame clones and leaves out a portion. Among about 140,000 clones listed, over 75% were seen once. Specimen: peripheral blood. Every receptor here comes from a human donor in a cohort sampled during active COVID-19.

The CDR3 loop reads CSVVAGGRLNEQFF. In DNA form, the CDR3 reads TGCAGCGTTGTAGCGGGAGGGCGTCTGAATGAGCAGTTCTTC. The gene calls are TRBV29-1 and TRBJ2-1; TRBD2 aligns across 11 bases. The germline gives CDR1 SQVTM, CDR2 ANQGSEA. CDR3 length equals 14 residues. Trimming cost V 4 bases and J 7 bases; bases outside gene matches: 6.

CDR3 sequence: CASSPRDRGNSPLHF. The CDR3 nucleotides are TGTGCCAGCTCACCTAGGGACAGGGGGAATTCACCCCTCCACTTT. This chain joins TRBV18 and TRBJ1-6; TRBD1 aligns across 11 bases. Unmatched junction bases numbered 2, after V lost 3 bases and J lost 7 bases. Germline lookup yields CDR1 KGHSH and CDR2 LQKENI. The CDR3 is 15 residues long.

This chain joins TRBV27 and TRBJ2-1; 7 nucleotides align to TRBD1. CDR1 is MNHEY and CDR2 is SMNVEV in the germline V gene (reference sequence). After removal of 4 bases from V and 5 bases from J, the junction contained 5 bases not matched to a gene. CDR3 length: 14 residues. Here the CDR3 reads CASSSRDSNNEQFF. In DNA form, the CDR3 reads TGTGCCAGCAGTTCCCGGGACAGCAACAATGAGCAGTTCTTC.

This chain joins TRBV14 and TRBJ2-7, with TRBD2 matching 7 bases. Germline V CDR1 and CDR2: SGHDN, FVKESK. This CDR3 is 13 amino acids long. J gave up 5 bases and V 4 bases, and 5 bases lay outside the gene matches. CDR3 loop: CASSLLRENEQYF. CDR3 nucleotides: TGTGCCAGCAGCCTGCTGCGGGAGAACGAGCAGTACTTC.

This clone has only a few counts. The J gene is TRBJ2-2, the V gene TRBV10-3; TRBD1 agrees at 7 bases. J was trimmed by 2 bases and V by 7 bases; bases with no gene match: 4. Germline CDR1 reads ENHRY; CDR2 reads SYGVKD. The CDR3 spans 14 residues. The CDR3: CAINPGGNTGELFF. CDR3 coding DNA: TGTGCCATCAACCCAGGGGGTAACACCGGGGAGCTGTTTTTT.

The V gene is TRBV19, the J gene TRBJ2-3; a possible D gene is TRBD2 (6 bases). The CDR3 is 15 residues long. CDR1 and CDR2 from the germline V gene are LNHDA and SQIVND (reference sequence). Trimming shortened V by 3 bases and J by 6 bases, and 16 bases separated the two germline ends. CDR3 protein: CASSIGSGLGDTQYF. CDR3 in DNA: TGTGCCAGTAGTATCGGGTCGGGACTGGGCGATACGCAGTATTTT.

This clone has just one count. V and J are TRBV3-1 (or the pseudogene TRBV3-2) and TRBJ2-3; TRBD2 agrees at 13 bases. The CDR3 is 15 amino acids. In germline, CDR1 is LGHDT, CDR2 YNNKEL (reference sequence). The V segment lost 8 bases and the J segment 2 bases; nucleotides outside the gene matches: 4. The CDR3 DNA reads TGTGCCAGCTCGGGACTAGCGGGGCTCACAGATACGCAGTATTTT. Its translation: CASSGLAGLTDTQYF.

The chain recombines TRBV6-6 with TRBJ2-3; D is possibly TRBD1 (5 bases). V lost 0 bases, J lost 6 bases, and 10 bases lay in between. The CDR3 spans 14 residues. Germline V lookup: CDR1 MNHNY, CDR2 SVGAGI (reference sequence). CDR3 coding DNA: TGTGCCAGCAGTTACTCAGGGAACAGGGATACGCAGTATTTT. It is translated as CASSYSGNRDTQYF.

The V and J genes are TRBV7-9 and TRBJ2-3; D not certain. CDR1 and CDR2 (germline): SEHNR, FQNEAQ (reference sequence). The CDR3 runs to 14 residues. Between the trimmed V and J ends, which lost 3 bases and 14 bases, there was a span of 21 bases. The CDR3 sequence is CASSLGSPIYTAYF. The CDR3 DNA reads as TGTGCCAGCAGCTTGGGTAGCCCCATTTATACCGCGTATTTT.

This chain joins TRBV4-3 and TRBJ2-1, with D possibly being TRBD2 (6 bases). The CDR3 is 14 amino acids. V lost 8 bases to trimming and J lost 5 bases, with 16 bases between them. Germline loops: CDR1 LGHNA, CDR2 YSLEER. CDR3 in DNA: TGCGCCAGCGGCAGACTAGGGCGAAACAATGAGCAGTTCTTC. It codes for CASGRLGRNNEQFF.

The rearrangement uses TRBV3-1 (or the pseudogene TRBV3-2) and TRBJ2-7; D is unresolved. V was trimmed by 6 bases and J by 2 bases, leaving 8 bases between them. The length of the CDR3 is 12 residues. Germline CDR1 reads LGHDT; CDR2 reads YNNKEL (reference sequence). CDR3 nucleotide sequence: TGTGCCAGCAGTCCCGGTACCTACGAGCAGTACTTC. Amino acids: CASSPGTYEQYF.

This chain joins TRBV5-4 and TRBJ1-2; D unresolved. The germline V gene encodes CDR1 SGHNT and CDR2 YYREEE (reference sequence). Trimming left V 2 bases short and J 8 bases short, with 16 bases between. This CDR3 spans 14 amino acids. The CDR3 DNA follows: TGTGCCAGCAGCTTACCAGTAGCATCTCAGGGCTACACCTTC. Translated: CASSLPVASQGYTF. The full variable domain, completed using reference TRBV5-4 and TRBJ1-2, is ETGVTQSPTHLIKTRGQQVTLRCSSQSGHNTVSWYQQALGQGPQFIFQYYREEENGRGNFPPRFSGLQFPNYSSELNVNALELDDSALYLCASSLPVASQGYTFGSGTRLTVV.

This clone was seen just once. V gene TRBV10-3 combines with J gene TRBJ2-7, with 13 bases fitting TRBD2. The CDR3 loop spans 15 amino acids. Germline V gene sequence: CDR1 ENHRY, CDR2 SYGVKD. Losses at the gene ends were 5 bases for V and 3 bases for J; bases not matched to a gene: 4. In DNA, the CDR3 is TGTGCCATCAGTCCCGGGACTAGCGGGATCTACGAGCAGTACTTC. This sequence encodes CAISPGTSGIYEQYF.

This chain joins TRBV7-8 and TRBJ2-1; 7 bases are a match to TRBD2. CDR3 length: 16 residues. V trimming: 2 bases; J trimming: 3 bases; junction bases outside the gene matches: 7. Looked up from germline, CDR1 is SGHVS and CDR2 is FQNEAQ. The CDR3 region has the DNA TGTGCCAGCAGCTTACGTCTAGCGGAGATCTACAATGAGCAGTTCTTC. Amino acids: CASSLRLAEIYNEQFF.

The CDR3 sequence: CASSYPGGGGYTF. The CDR3, as DNA: TGTGCCAGCAGTTACCCGGGGGGAGGCGGCTACACCTTC. V usage is TRBV6-5 and J usage is TRBJ1-2; D may be TRBD1 (5 bases). The CDR3 spans 13 residues. In germline, CDR1 is MNHEY, CDR2 SVGAGI. Deletions cut 2 bases from V and 8 bases from J, with 12 bases between.

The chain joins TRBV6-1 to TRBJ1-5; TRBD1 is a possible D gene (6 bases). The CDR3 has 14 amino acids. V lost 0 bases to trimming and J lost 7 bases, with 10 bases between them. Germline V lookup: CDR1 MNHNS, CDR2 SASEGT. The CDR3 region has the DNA TGTGCCAGCAGTGAAGCAGGGGGAGAACAGCCCCAGCATTTT. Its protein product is CASSEAGGEQPQHF.